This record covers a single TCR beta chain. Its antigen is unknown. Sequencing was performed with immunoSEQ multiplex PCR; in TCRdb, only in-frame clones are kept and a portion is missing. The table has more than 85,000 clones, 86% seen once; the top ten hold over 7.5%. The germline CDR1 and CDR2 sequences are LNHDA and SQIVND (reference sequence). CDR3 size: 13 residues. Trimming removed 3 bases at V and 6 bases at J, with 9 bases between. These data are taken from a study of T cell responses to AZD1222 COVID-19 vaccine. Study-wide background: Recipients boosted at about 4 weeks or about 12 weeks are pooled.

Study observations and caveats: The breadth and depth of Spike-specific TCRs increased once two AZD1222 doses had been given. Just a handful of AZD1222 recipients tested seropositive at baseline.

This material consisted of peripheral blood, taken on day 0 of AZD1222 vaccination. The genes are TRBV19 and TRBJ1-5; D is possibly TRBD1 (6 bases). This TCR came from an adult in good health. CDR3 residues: CASSMIGGQPQHF. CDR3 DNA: TGTGCCAGTAGTATGATAGGGGGTCAGCCCCAGCATTTT.